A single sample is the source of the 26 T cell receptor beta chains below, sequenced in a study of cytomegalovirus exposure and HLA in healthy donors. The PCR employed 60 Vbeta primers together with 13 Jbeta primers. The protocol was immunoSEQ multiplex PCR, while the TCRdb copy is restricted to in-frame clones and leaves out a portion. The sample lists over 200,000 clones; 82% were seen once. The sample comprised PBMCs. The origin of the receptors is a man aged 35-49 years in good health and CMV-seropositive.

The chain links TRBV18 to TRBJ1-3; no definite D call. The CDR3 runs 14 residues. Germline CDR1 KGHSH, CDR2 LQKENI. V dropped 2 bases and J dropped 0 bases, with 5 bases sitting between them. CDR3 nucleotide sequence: TGTGCCAGCTCACCAGTTTACTCTGGAAACACCATATATTTT. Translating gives CASSPVYSGNTIYF. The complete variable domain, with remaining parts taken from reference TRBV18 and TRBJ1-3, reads NAGVMQNPRHLVRRRGQEARLRCSPMKGHSHVYWYRQLPEEGLKFMVYLQKENIIDESGMPKERFSAEFPKEGPSILRIQQVVRGDSAAYFCASSPVYSGNTIYFGEGSWLTVV.

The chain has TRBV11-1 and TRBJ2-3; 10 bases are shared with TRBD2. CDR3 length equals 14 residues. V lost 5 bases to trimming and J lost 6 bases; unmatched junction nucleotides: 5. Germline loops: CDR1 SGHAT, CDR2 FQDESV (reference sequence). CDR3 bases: TGTGCCAGCAGCATTAGCGGGAGGACTGATACGCAGTATTTT. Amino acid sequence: CASSISGRTDTQYF.

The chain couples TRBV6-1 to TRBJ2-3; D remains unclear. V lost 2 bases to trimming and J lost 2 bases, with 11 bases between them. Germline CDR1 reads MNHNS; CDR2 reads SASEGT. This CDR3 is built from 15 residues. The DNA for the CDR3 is TGTGCCAGCAGTGAAATGGCTCCCAACACAGATACGCAGTATTTT. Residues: CASSEMAPNTDTQYF.

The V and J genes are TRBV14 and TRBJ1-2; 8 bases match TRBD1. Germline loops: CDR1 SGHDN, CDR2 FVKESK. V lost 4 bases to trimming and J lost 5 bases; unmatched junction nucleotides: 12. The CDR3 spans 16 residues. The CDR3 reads CASSPPTGDGFYGYTF. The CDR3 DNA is TGTGCCAGCAGCCCTCCGACAGGGGACGGGTTTTATGGCTACACCTTC.

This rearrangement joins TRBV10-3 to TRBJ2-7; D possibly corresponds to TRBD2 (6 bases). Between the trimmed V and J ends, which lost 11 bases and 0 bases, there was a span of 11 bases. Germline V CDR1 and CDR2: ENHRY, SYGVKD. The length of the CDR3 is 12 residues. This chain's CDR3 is CAVSGDSYEQYF. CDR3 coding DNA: TGTGCCGTGTCGGGGGACTCCTACGAGCAGTACTTC.

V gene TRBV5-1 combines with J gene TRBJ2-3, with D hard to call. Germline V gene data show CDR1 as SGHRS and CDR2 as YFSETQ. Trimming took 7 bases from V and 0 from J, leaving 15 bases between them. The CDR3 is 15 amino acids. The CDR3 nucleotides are TGCGCCAGCGGAGCTGACTTCGCTAGCACAGATACGCAGTATTTT. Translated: CASGADFASTDTQYF.

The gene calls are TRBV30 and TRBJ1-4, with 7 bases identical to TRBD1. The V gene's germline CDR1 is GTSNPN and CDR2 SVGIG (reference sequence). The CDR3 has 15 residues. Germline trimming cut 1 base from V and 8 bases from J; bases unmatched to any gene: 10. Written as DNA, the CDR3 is TGTGCCTGGAGTGCTACAGGGACAGCAAAAGAAAAACTGTTTTTT. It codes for CAWSATGTAKEKLFF. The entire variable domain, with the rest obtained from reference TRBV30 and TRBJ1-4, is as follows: SQTIHQWPATLVQPVGSPLSLECTVEGTSNPNLYWYRQAAGRGLQLLFYSVGIGQISSEVPQNLSASRPQDRQFILSSKKLLLSDSGFYLCAWSATGTAKEKLFFGSGTQLSVL.

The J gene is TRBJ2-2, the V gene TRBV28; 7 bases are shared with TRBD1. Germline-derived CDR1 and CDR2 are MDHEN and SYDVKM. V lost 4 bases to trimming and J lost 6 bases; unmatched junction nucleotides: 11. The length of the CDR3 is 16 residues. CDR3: CASSSPRTGLAGELFF. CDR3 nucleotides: TGTGCCAGCAGTTCCCCGAGGACAGGACTCGCCGGGGAGCTGTTTTTT.

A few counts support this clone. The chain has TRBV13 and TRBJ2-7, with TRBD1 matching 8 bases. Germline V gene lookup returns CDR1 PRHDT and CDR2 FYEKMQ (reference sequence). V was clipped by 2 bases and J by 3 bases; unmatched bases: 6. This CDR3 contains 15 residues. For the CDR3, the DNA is TGTGCCAGCAGCTTAAACGGACAGGGTTTCTACGAGCAGTACTTC. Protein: CASSLNGQGFYEQYF.

The CDR3 DNA follows: TGTGCCTGGAGCACCCTCTCAGGGGCCGAAGCTTTCTTT. Its translation is CAWSTLSGAEAFF. V is TRBV30 and J is TRBJ1-1, with a tentative D call TRBD1 (6 bases). In germline, CDR1 is GTSNPN, CDR2 SVGIG (reference sequence). The CDR3 spans 13 residues. Trimming removed 3 bases from V and 8 bases from J, with 16 bases in between.

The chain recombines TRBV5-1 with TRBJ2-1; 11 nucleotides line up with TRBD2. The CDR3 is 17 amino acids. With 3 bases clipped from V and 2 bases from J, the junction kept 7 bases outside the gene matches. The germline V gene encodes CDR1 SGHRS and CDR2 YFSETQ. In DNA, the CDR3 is TGCGCCAGCAGCTCCCTCCTTAGCGGGAGGGCCTACAATGAGCAGTTCTTC. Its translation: CASSSLLSGRAYNEQFF.

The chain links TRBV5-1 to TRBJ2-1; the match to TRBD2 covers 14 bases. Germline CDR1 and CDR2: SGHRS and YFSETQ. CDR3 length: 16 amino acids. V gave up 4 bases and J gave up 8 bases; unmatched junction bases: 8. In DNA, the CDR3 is TGCGCCAGCAGCGCAGAGACTAGCGGGAGGGCCCATGAGCAGTTCTTC. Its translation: CASSAETSGRAHEQFF. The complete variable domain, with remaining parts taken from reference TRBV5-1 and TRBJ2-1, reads KAGVTQTPRYLIKTRGQQVTLSCSPISGHRSVSWYQQTPGQGLQFLFEYFSETQRNKGNFPGRFSGRQFSNSRSEMNVSTLELGDSALYLCASSAETSGRAHEQFFGPGTRLTVL.

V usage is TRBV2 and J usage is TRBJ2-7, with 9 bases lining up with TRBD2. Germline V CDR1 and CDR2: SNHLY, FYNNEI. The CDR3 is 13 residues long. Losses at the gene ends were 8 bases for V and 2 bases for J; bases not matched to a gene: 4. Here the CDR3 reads CASSASGAYEQYF. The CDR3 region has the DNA TGTGCCAGCTCGGCTAGCGGGGCCTACGAGCAGTACTTC.

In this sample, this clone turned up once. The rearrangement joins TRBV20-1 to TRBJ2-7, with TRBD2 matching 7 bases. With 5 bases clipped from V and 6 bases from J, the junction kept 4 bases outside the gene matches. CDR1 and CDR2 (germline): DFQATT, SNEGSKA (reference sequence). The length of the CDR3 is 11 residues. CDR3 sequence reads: CSALREGEQYF. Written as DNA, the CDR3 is TGCAGTGCTCTCAGGGAGGGCGAGCAGTACTTC.

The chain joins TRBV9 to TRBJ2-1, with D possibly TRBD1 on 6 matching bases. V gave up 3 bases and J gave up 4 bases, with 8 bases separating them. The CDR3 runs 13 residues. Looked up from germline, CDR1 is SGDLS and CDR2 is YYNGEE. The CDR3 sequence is CASSGTGYNEQFF. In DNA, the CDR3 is TGTGCCAGCAGCGGTACAGGGTACAATGAGCAGTTCTTC.

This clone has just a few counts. As DNA, the CDR3 is TGTGCCAGCAGTGAAGTTGTGGGAGGGCCAACAGATACGCAGTATTTT. It specifies CASSEVVGGPTDTQYF. This chain links TRBV6-1 with TRBJ2-3; 7 bases map to TRBD2. Germline CDR1 and CDR2: MNHNS and SASEGT. J gave up 3 bases and V 1 base, and 7 bases lay outside the gene matches. CDR3 size: 16 residues.

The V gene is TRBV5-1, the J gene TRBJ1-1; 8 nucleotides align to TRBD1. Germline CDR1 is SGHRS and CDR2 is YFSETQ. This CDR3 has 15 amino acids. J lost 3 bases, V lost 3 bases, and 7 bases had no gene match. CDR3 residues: CASSWGQAGDTEAFF. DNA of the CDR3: TGCGCCAGCAGCTGGGGACAGGCCGGAGACACTGAAGCTTTCTTT.

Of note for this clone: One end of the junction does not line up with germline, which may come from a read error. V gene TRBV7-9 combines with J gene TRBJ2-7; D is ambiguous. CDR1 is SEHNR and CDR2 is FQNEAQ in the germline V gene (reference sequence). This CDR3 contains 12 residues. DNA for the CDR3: TGTTCCAGCAGCCCCAGCTCCTACGAGCAGTACTTC. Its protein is CSSSPSSYEQYF.

This CDR3 is CASSEAAGGANEKLFF. The CDR3 DNA sequence: TGTGCCAGCAGTGAAGCCGCCGGGGGGGCTAATGAAAAACTGTTTTTT. The genes are TRBV6-1 and TRBJ1-4; D might be TRBD1 (5 bases). Trimming took 0 bases from V and 3 from J, leaving 11 bases between them. CDR3 length: 16 amino acids. Germline CDR1 is MNHNS and CDR2 is SASEGT.

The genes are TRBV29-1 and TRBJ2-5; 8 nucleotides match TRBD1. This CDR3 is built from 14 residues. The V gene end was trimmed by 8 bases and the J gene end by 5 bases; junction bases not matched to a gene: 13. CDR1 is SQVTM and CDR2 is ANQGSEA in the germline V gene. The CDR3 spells CSTGQGPRLETQYF. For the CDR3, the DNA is TGCAGCACCGGACAGGGCCCCCGCCTGGAGACCCAGTACTTC.

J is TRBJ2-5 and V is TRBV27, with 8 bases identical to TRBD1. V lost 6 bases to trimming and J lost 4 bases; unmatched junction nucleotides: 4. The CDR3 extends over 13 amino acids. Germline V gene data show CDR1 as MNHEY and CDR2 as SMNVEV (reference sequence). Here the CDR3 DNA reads TGTGCCAGCAGCGGACAGGGCTCAGAGACCCAGTACTTC. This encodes CASSGQGSETQYF.

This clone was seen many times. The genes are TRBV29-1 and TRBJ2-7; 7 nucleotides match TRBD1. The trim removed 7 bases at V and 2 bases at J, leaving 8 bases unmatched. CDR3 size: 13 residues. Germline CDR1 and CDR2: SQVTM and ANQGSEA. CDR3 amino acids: CSALDREPYEQYF. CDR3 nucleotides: TGCAGCGCCCTTGACAGGGAGCCCTACGAGCAGTACTTC.

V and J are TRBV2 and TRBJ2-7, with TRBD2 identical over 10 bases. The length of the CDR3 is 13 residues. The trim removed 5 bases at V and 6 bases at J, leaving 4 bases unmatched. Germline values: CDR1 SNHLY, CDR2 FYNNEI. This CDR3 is CASSFLAGGEQYF. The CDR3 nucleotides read TGTGCCAGCAGTTTTTTAGCGGGAGGCGAGCAGTACTTC. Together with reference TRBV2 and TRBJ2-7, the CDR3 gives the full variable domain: EPEVTQTPSHQVTQMGQEVILRCVPISNHLYFYWYRQILGQKVEFLVSFYNNEISEKSEIFDDQFSVERPDGSNFTLKIRSTKLEDSAMYFCASSFLAGGEQYFGPGTRLTVT.

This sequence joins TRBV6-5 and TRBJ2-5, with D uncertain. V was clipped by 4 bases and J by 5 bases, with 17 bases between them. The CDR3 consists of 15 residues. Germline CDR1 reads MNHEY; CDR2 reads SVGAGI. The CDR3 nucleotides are TGTGCCAGCAGTTTTGGCCCGACTGTTTGGGAGACCCAGTACTTC. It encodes CASSFGPTVWETQYF.

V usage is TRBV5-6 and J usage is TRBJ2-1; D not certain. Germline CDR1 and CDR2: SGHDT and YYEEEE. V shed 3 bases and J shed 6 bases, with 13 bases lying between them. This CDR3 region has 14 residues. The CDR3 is CASSSSLAFNEQFF. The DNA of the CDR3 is TGTGCCAGCAGCTCGAGTTTAGCTTTCAATGAGCAGTTCTTC.

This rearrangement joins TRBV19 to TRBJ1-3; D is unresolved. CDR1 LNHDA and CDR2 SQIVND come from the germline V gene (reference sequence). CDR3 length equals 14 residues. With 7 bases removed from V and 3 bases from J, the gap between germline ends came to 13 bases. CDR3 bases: TGTGCCAGTACCACGCGCCTTTATGGAAACACCATATATTTT. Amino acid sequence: CASTTRLYGNTIYF.